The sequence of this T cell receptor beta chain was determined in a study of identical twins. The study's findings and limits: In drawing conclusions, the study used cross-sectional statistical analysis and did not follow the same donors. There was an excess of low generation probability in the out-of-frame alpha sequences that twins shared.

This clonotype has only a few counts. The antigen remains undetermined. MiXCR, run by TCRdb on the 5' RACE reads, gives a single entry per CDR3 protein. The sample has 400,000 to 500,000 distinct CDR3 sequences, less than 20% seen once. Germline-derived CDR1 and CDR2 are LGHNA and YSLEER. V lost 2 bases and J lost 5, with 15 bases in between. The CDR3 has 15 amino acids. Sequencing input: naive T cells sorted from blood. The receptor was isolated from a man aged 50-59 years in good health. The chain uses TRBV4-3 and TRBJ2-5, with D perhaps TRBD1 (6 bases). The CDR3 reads CASSQSKGESETQYF. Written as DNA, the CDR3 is TGCGCCAGCAGCCAATCCAAGGGGGAATCGGAGACCCAGTACTTC.